These 32 T cell receptor beta chains came from one sample sequenced in a study of identical twins. MiXCR, applied by TCRdb to the 5' RACE reads, yields one record per CDR3 protein. Among about 240,000 distinct CDR3 sequences, over 9.5% were seen once, and the ten largest hold about a tenth. The sequencing sample was made of memory T cells sorted from blood. The source of these receptors is a man aged 45-60 years in good health.

This clonotype was counted between two and nine times. CDR3 bases: TGTGCCAGCAGCTTAGTGCGTTCTTGGCTACGCTCTGGAAACACCATATATTTT. It is translated as CASSLVRSWLRSGNTIYF. V gene TRBV11-1 combines with J gene TRBJ1-3; no clear D gene. Per germline, CDR1 SGHAT and CDR2 FQDESV (reference sequence). The CDR3 contains 18 residues. With 1 base removed from V and 0 bases from J, the gap between germline ends came to 16 bases.

This clonotype was detected many times. The chain links TRBV21-1 to TRBJ1-5; TRBD1 reflects the table's D call only, with no check against the DNA. TRBV21-1 represents a pseudogene. This CDR3 spans 17 amino acids. The CDR3, as DNA: TGTGCCAGCAGCAAATGCGGGGACAGGGTGCGGTACCAGCCCCAGCATTTT. This gives the protein CASSKCGDRVRYQPQHF.

This chain uses TRBV4-3 with TRBJ2-7; TRBD1 agrees at 7 bases. Trimming at V came to 4 bases and at J to 2 bases, leaving 5 bases not matched to a gene. The germline V gene has CDR1 LGHNA and CDR2 YSLEER. CDR3 size: 14 residues. Here the CDR3 DNA reads TGCGCCAGCAGCCGTGACAGGGTAACCTACGAGCAGTACTTC. It specifies CASSRDRVTYEQYF.

The chain links TRBV19 to TRBJ1-2; maybe TRBD1 (5 bases). CDR1 and CDR2 (germline): LNHDA, SQIVND (reference sequence). This CDR3 spans 12 amino acids. V was pared by 5 bases and J by 8 bases, with 12 bases between. The CDR3 nucleotides read TGTGCCAGTAGTGTACAGGATTGGGGCTACACCTTC. It encodes CASSVQDWGYTF.

This clonotype was found many times. The chain joins TRBV5-1 to TRBJ2-4; TRBD1 is a possible D gene (5 bases). The CDR3 loop spans 15 amino acids. Trimming took 0 bases from V and 6 from J, leaving 13 bases between them. Germline CDR1 is SGHRS and CDR2 is YFSETQ. CDR3 coding DNA: TGCGCCAGCAGCTTGGAAGTTAGGGGATCAAACATTCAGTACTTC. Amino acids: CASSLEVRGSNIQYF. Supplemented by reference TRBV5-1 and TRBJ2-4, the full variable domain reads KAGVTQTPRYLIKTRGQQVTLSCSPISGHRSVSWYQQTPGQGLQFLFEYFSETQRNKGNFPGRFSGRQFSNSRSEMNVSTLELGDSALYLCASSLEVRGSNIQYFGAGTRLSVL.

This clonotype appeared a few times. The gene calls are TRBV2 and TRBJ2-6; maybe TRBD2 (6 bases). V lost 5 bases, J lost 0 bases, and 17 bases lay in between. Germline CDR1 is SNHLY and CDR2 is FYNNEI. The CDR3 loop spans 18 amino acids. CDR3 sequence (DNA): TGTGCCAGCAGTTGGCCCGCGGGGCGCGGCTCTGGGGCCAACGTCCTGACTTTC. Residues: CASSWPAGRGSGANVLTF. Full variable domain (rest looked up from reference TRBV2 and TRBJ2-6): EPEVTQTPSHQVTQMGQEVILRCVPISNHLYFYWYRQILGQKVEFLVSFYNNEISEKSEIFDDQFSVERPDGSNFTLKIRSTKLEDSAMYFCASSWPAGRGSGANVLTFGAGSRLTVL.

This chain links TRBV18 with TRBJ2-6, with TRBD1 matching over 8 bases. J gave up 1 base and V 8 bases, and 13 bases lay outside the gene matches. The CDR3 contains 18 residues. Germline V CDR1 and CDR2: KGHSH, LQKENI. CDR3 loop: CASTIRDRRQSGANVLTF. The CDR3 coding sequence is TGTGCCAGCACAATCCGGGACAGGAGGCAATCTGGGGCCAACGTCCTGACTTTC.

This clonotype was seen a handful of times. The genes are TRBV5-1 and TRBJ2-5; D perhaps matches TRBD2 (6 bases). Per germline, CDR1 SGHRS and CDR2 YFSETQ. Trimming removed 6 bases from V and 1 base from J, with 19 bases in between. This CDR3 is built from 16 residues. The CDR3 DNA is TGCGCCAGCACTCCGATGGGTGGGGGGTCCCAAGAGACCCAGTACTTC. It encodes CASTPMGGGSQETQYF.

This clonotype was observed at least ten times. The CDR3 here is CSADDREGYGYTF. The CDR3 coding sequence is TGCAGTGCTGACGACAGGGAGGGATATGGCTACACCTTC. The gene calls are TRBV20-1 and TRBJ1-2, with 7 positions matching TRBD1. V trimming: 5 bases; J trimming: 5 bases; junction bases outside the gene matches: 8. CDR1 DFQATT and CDR2 SNEGSKA come from the germline V gene (reference sequence). The CDR3 extends over 13 amino acids.

This clonotype showed up just a few times. The genes are TRBV10-3 and TRBJ2-5; 8 bases align to TRBD2. Germline V lookup: CDR1 ENHRY, CDR2 SYGVKD. The CDR3 is 14 residues long. Trimming removed 6 bases from V and 0 bases from J; junction bases left unmatched: 3. In nucleotides, the CDR3 is TGTGCCATCAGCCGGGAGGGAAACCAAGAGACCCAGTACTTC. Its translation is CAISREGNQETQYF.

V is TRBV19 and J is TRBJ1-6; no clear D gene. Per germline, CDR1 LNHDA and CDR2 SQIVND (reference sequence). The CDR3 extends over 13 amino acids. The ends were cut back, 0 bases at V and 14 bases at J, with 11 bases in the middle. The CDR3 sequence is CASSIDPAATLHF. CDR3 nucleotide sequence: TGTGCCAGTAGTATAGATCCGGCCGCCACCCTCCACTTT. Filled out from reference TRBV19 and TRBJ1-6, the complete variable domain reads DGGITQSPKYLFRKEGQNVTLSCEQNLNHDAMYWYRQDPGQGLRLIYYSQIVNDFQKGDIAEGYSVSREKKESFPLTVTSAQKNPTAFYLCASSIDPAATLHFGNGTRLTVT.

Only a few counts were recorded for this clonotype. This chain uses TRBV7-9 with TRBJ2-1; D possibly corresponds to TRBD2 (5 bases). Between the trimmed V and J ends, which lost 7 bases and 10 bases, there was a span of 17 bases. The CDR3 is made up of 13 amino acids. The germline V gene has CDR1 SEHNR and CDR2 FQNEAQ (reference sequence). DNA for the CDR3: TGTGCCAGCACCTCCCCGGGGTTGGGGGAGCAGTTCTTC. It translates to CASTSPGLGEQFF.

This clonotype appeared many times. V usage is TRBV10-3 and J usage is TRBJ1-1; D is unclear. V was trimmed by 0 bases and J by 1 base, leaving 12 bases between them. Germline values: CDR1 ENHRY, CDR2 SYGVKD. This CDR3 contains 16 residues. DNA of the CDR3: TGTGCCATCAGTGAGTCCGAGTTTAGCTCGAACACTGAAGCTTTCTTT. It yields the protein CAISESEFSSNTEAFF.

The chain couples TRBV5-4 to TRBJ2-1; TRBD1 matches 10 bases. The CDR3 runs 18 residues. J lost 6 bases, V lost 0 bases, and 12 bases had no gene match. Germline V gene lookup returns CDR1 SGHNT and CDR2 YYREEE (reference sequence). CDR3 region: CASSLGGDRGGLGNEQFF. The CDR3 DNA is TGTGCCAGCAGCTTGGGTGGGGACAGGGGAGGACTTGGCAATGAGCAGTTCTTC. Variable domain in full (rest from reference TRBV5-4 and TRBJ2-1): ETGVTQSPTHLIKTRGQQVTLRCSSQSGHNTVSWYQQALGQGPQFIFQYYREEENGRGNFPPRFSGLQFPNYSSELNVNALELDDSALYLCASSLGGDRGGLGNEQFFGPGTRLTVL.

This clonotype was counted ten times or more. V gene TRBV11-2 combines with J gene TRBJ2-7; TRBD2 matches at 8 bases. The CDR3 has 15 residues. From germline, CDR1 is SGHAT and CDR2 FQNNGV. The ends lost 4 bases at V and 7 bases at J; junction bases unmatched: 12. The DNA of the CDR3 is TGTGCCAGCAGCTCGCTAGCGGGCCGCCCCCAAGAGCAGTACTTC. Its translation is CASSSLAGRPQEQYF.

This clonotype was recorded many times. This chain connects TRBV7-9 to TRBJ2-4; TRBD1 matches at 7 bases. The CDR3 totals 12 residues. The V and J ends lost 7 bases and 9 bases, in that order; junction bases with no gene match: 6. Germline lookup yields CDR1 SEHNR and CDR2 FQNEAQ (reference sequence). CDR3 bases: TGTGCCAGCAAGCAGGGGGAAAGCATTCAGTACTTC. Translation: CASKQGESIQYF.

The sample holds a few counts of this clonotype. The V gene is TRBV7-9, the J gene TRBJ1-1; 7 nucleotides line up with TRBD1. This CDR3 is 14 amino acids long. V lost 5 bases, J lost 1 base, and 4 bases stayed unmatched. Germline V gene data show CDR1 as SEHNR and CDR2 as FQNEAQ (reference sequence). The CDR3 spells CASSHGQENTEAFF. CDR3 DNA: TGTGCCAGCAGCCACGGACAGGAGAACACTGAAGCTTTCTTT. Combining the CDR3 with reference TRBV7-9 and TRBJ1-1 gives the whole variable domain DTGVSQNPRHKITKRGQNVTFRCDPISEHNRLYWYRQTLGQGPEFLTYFQNEAQLEKSRLLSDRFSAERPKGSFSTLEIQRTEQGDSAMYLCASSHGQENTEAFFGQGTRLTVV.

This clonotype was seen at least ten times. As DNA, the CDR3 is TGTGCCAGCAGCTTAGAACTAGCGTCCTACAATGAGCAGTTCTTC. The encoded protein is CASSLELASYNEQFF. This chain links TRBV7-8 with TRBJ2-1; 7 bases agree with TRBD2. Germline V gene lookup returns CDR1 SGHVS and CDR2 FQNEAQ. This CDR3 has 15 amino acids. V was clipped by 1 base and J by 1 base; unmatched bases: 1.

The chain employs TRBV5-5 and TRBJ1-1; D uncertain. The CDR3 loop spans 15 amino acids. In germline, CDR1 is SGHKS, CDR2 YYEKEE (reference sequence). The V end was cut by 0 bases, the J end by 2 bases, with 11 bases between. CDR3 residues: CASSLVARANTEAFF. As DNA, the CDR3 is TGTGCCAGCAGCTTGGTGGCACGAGCCAACACTGAAGCTTTCTTT.

Details on this clonotype: A read error may explain this, as a much larger clone is one base away. J is TRBJ1-5 and V is TRBV11-1, with TRBD1 matching over 11 bases. Germline loops: CDR1 SGHAT, CDR2 FQDESV (reference sequence). This CDR3 has 18 residues. The DNA of the CDR3 is TGTTCCAGCAGCTTAAATATGGGCCCGGGACAGGGGGATCAGCCCCAGCATTTT. Its protein product is CSSSLNMGPGQGDQPQHF.

This clonotype has ten or more counts. This sequence joins TRBV28 and TRBJ2-7; 7 positions agree with TRBD1. The CDR3 consists of 14 residues. Per germline, CDR1 MDHEN and CDR2 SYDVKM. J lost 5 bases, V lost 5 bases, and 9 bases had no gene match. Here the CDR3 DNA reads TGTGCCAGCAGTCGCAGGGGGTCGTACCACGAGCAGTACTTC. Translating gives CASSRRGSYHEQYF. Using reference TRBV28 and TRBJ2-7 for the parts outside the CDR3, the full variable domain is DVKVTQSSRYLVKRTGEKVFLECVQDMDHENMFWYRQDPGLGLRLIYFSYDVKMKEKGDIPEGYSVSREKKERFSLILESASTNQTSMYLCASSRRGSYHEQYFGPGTRLTVT.

This clonotype was seen a handful of times. The J gene is TRBJ1-1, the V gene TRBV18; D ambiguous. Germline CDR1 reads KGHSH; CDR2 reads LQKENI. The V end was cut by 5 bases, the J end by 8 bases, with 9 bases between. The CDR3 is 11 residues long. The CDR3: CASSAAREAFF. The CDR3 DNA follows: TGTGCCAGCTCAGCGGCCAGGGAAGCTTTCTTT.

This clonotype was found many times. The chain combines TRBV7-3 with TRBJ2-1, with a tentative D call TRBD1 (6 bases). Germline CDR1 SGHTA, CDR2 FQGTGA. Trimming cost V 5 bases and J 1 base, with 9 bases left between them. The length of the CDR3 is 14 residues. In DNA form, the CDR3 reads TGTGCCAGCAGCCAGGGGACGTCCTACAATGAGCAGTTCTTC. Translating gives CASSQGTSYNEQFF.

The rearrangement uses TRBV27 and TRBJ1-5; 9 bases agree with TRBD1. Germline V gene sequence: CDR1 MNHEY, CDR2 SMNVEV (reference sequence). The CDR3 contains 15 residues. With 3 bases clipped from V and 6 bases from J, the junction kept 6 bases outside the gene matches. As DNA, the CDR3 is TGTGCCAGCAGTTTTCGGACAGGGGTCGGTCAGCCCCAGCATTTT. It specifies CASSFRTGVGQPQHF.

The rearrangement uses TRBV6-1 and TRBJ1-6; TRBD1 is a possible D gene (5 bases). CDR1 MNHNS and CDR2 SASEGT come from the germline V gene. V shed 6 bases and J shed 8 bases, with 20 bases lying between them. The CDR3 runs to 16 residues. In DNA form, the CDR3 reads TGTGCCAGCAGCCCCGCAGGGTTGTGGGACTATTCACCCCTCCACTTT. It is translated as CASSPAGLWDYSPLHF.

The gene calls are TRBV19 and TRBJ2-5; 12 nucleotides match TRBD1. This CDR3 has 15 amino acids. The trim removed 3 bases at V and 5 bases at J, leaving 4 bases unmatched. The germline V gene has CDR1 LNHDA and CDR2 SQIVND (reference sequence). The CDR3 protein is CASSMGQGAHETQYF. In nucleotides, the CDR3 is TGTGCCAGTAGTATGGGACAGGGGGCGCATGAGACCCAGTACTTC.

The V call is TRBV20-1, the J call TRBJ2-5; D is unresolved. Trimming stripped 5 bases from V and 3 bases from J, with 22 bases between. CDR1 DFQATT and CDR2 SNEGSKA come from the germline V gene (reference sequence). The length of the CDR3 is 16 residues. As DNA, the CDR3 is TGCAGTGCTTCCTCCGCTGCGGAAGGGCAGGAAGAGACCCAGTACTTC. Its protein is CSASSAAEGQEETQYF.

This rearrangement joins TRBV11-2 to TRBJ2-1; 12 bases are a match to TRBD2. Germline assignment: CDR1 SGHAT and CDR2 FQNNGV. Trimming at V came to 1 base and at J to 9 bases, leaving 16 bases not matched to a gene. The CDR3 runs 19 residues. The CDR3 sequence: CASSLVNVGYGLAGSEQFF. The CDR3 bases are TGTGCCAGCAGCTTAGTTAACGTTGGTTACGGACTAGCGGGAAGTGAGCAGTTCTTC.

The rearrangement joins TRBV28 to TRBJ1-6; a weak D match, TRBD1 (6 bases). Per germline, CDR1 MDHEN and CDR2 SYDVKM. V dropped 2 bases and J dropped 9 bases, with 23 bases sitting between them. The CDR3 totals 18 residues. The CDR3, as DNA: TGTGCCAGCAGTTTAGAGGGCTGGACAGCCGGTACTAGTTCACCCCTCCACTTT. This gives the protein CASSLEGWTAGTSSPLHF.

This clonotype was counted only a few times. The chain is built from TRBV28 and TRBJ1-2; 9 nucleotides agree with TRBD1. With 6 bases clipped from V and 4 bases from J, the junction kept 6 bases outside the gene matches. The CDR3 spans 14 residues. Germline V gene data show CDR1 as MDHEN and CDR2 as SYDVKM. The CDR3: CASRLPGQGYGYTF. In DNA, the CDR3 is TGTGCCAGCAGGCTTCCGGGACAGGGCTATGGCTACACCTTC.

In its sample, this clonotype was seen a few times. V usage is TRBV5-1 and J usage is TRBJ2-2; D unclear. This CDR3 region has 15 residues. With 4 bases removed from V and 6 bases from J, the gap between germline ends came to 16 bases. Germline V CDR1 and CDR2: SGHRS, YFSETQ. CDR3 sequence reads: CASSTQTTGAGELFF. CDR3 in DNA: TGCGCCAGCAGCACCCAGACCACTGGGGCCGGGGAGCTGTTTTTT.

This clonotype was recorded many times. In nucleotides, the CDR3 is TGCAGTGCTAGGGGTGGGAGAAATAACTATGGCTACACCTTC. Protein: CSARGGRNNYGYTF. This rearrangement joins TRBV20-1 to TRBJ1-2, with D unresolved. The germline V gene encodes CDR1 DFQATT and CDR2 SNEGSKA (reference sequence). Trimming pared 3 bases from V and 1 base from J, leaving 12 bases between. The CDR3 spans 14 residues.